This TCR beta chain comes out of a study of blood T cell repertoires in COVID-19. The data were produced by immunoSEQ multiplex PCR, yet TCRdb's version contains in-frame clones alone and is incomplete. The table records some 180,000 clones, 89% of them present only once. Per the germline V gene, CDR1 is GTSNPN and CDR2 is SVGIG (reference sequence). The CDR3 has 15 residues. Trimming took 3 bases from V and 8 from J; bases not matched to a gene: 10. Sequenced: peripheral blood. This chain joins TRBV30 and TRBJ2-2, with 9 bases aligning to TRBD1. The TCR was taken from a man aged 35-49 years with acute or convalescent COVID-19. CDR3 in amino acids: CAWRGGQGRMGELFF. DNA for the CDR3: TGTGCCTGGAGGGGTGGACAGGGGCGTATGGGGGAGCTGTTTTTT.